This T cell receptor beta chain was obtained from a study of spatial heterogeneity in lung cancer. About the research overall: More beta-chain than alpha-chain sequences were consistently detected.

Every molecule of TCR cDNA had its own unique molecular identifier. TCRdb re-derived calls from the 5' RACE reads in MiXCR, one entry per CDR3 protein. The sample contains 89,000 or so distinct CDR3 sequences, approximately 20% of which appear only once. V lost 3 bases and J 3 bases, leaving 12 bases between the germline ends. This CDR3 spans 15 amino acids. Germline V gene lookup returns CDR1 MDHEN and CDR2 SYDVKM. Time point: sample taken at primary tumor resection. Whole RNA was taken from tumor, nontumor lung or frozen PBMC; it was then sequenced unsorted. The cohort: 70 to 75 early-stage, untreated non-small cell lung cancer patients.

Here the sequenced sample was PBMCs, taken at surgery. The source of this sequence is a male donor with early-stage non-small cell lung cancer. This chain uses TRBV28 with TRBJ2-1, with D maybe TRBD2 (5 bases). The CDR3 loop reads CASSLVPSSYNEQFF. CDR3 nucleotide sequence: TGTGCCAGCAGTTTGGTCCCTAGCAGCTACAATGAGCAGTTCTTC. Drawing the rest from reference TRBV28 and TRBJ2-1, the complete variable domain is DVKVTQSSRYLVKRTGEKVFLECVQDMDHENMFWYRQDPGLGLRLIYFSYDVKMKEKGDIPEGYSVSREKKERFSLILESASTNQTSMYLCASSLVPSSYNEQFFGPGTRLTVL.